Following are 29 T cell receptor beta chains from one sample sequenced in a study of B cell selection in AIRE deficiency. Generated by immunoSEQ multiplex PCR, the TCRdb table keeps only in-frame clones and is missing some. The table records 20,000 to 25,000 clones, about nine tenths of them present only once. Sorted regulatory T cells were CD4-positive, CD25-high and CD127-low or negative. Sequenced material: CD4+CD25+ Tregs sorted from PBMCs. Receptor source: a human donor in good health.

This sequence joins TRBV5-1 and TRBJ2-6, with 11 bases lining up with TRBD1. The CDR3 length is 18 residues. The germline V gene has CDR1 SGHRS and CDR2 YFSETQ. V lost 5 bases and J lost 4; bases outside the gene matches: 11. This CDR3 reads CASRLKVGQGAGANVLTF. In DNA, the CDR3 is TGCGCCAGCAGGCTCAAAGTTGGACAGGGGGCCGGGGCCAACGTCCTGACTTTC.

This clone was found once. The V call is TRBV2, the J call TRBJ2-2, with D unclear. This CDR3 region has 12 residues. Trimming took 8 bases from V and 4 from J, leaving 8 bases between them. Germline CDR1 SNHLY, CDR2 FYNNEI. The CDR3 region has the DNA TGTGCCAGCCGACGCGGCACCGGGGAGCTGTTTTTT. Residues: CASRRGTGELFF. Complete variable domain (other parts from reference TRBV2 and TRBJ2-2): EPEVTQTPSHQVTQMGQEVILRCVPISNHLYFYWYRQILGQKVEFLVSFYNNEISEKSEIFDDQFSVERPDGSNFTLKIRSTKLEDSAMYFCASRRGTGELFFGEGSRLTVL.

This rearrangement joins TRBV11-2 to TRBJ2-7, with 8 bases fitting TRBD1. Per germline, CDR1 SGHAT and CDR2 FQNNGV. The CDR3 loop spans 14 amino acids. V shed 4 bases and J 7 bases; nucleotides not matched to a gene: 9. The CDR3 protein is CASSSQGASGEQYF. DNA of the CDR3: TGTGCCAGCAGCTCTCAGGGGGCTTCGGGGGAGCAGTACTTC.

The V call is TRBV27, the J call TRBJ2-5, with a tentative D call TRBD2 (5 bases). The V end was cut by 3 bases, the J end by 5 bases, with 13 bases between. Per germline, CDR1 MNHEY and CDR2 SMNVEV (reference sequence). This CDR3 contains 14 residues. The CDR3 nucleotides read TGTGCCAGCAGTTTCTTCGGACGCGGGGAGACCCAGTACTTC. Protein sequence: CASSFFGRGETQYF.

The chain has TRBV7-8 and TRBJ1-5; D call uncertain. The CDR3 loop spans 14 amino acids. Trimming stripped 4 bases from V and 4 bases from J, with 11 bases between. Looked up from germline, CDR1 is SGHVS and CDR2 is FQNEAQ. The CDR3 spells CASSSGLENQPQHF. The CDR3 DNA follows: TGTGCCAGCAGCTCCGGACTGGAGAATCAGCCCCAGCATTTT.

V and J are TRBV14 and TRBJ1-1; D possibly corresponds to TRBD1 (5 bases). The germline CDR1 and CDR2 sequences are SGHDN and FVKESK. Trimming took 4 bases from V and 1 from J, leaving 7 bases between them. CDR3 length: 13 amino acids. CDR3 nucleotides: TGTGCCAGCAGCCGGACACCGAACACTGAAGCTTTCTTT. Translation: CASSRTPNTEAFF. Looking up the rest from reference TRBV14 and TRBJ1-1 gives the full variable domain: EAGVTQFPSHSVIEKGQTVTLRCDPISGHDNLYWYRRVMGKEIKFLLHFVKESKQDESGMPNNRFLAERTGGTYSTLKVQPAELEDSGVYFCASSRTPNTEAFFGQGTRLTVV.

This chain uses TRBV7-3 with TRBJ1-3; no firm D call. The CDR3 has 16 amino acids. The germline V gene has CDR1 SGHTA and CDR2 FQGTGA. The V gene lost 2 bases and the J gene lost 0 bases, with 11 bases spanning the gap. The CDR3 reads CASSLVPFSSGNTIYF. CDR3 nucleotides: TGTGCCAGCAGCTTAGTTCCGTTTAGCTCTGGAAACACCATATATTTT.

J is TRBJ1-4 and V is TRBV2; TRBD1 matches 9 bases. The germline V gene has CDR1 SNHLY and CDR2 FYNNEI. The CDR3 consists of 14 residues. V shed 5 bases and J 8 bases; nucleotides not matched to a gene: 6. CDR3 nucleotide sequence: TGTGCCAGCAGTCCCGGGACAGGGAACGAAAAACTGTTTTTT. It is translated as CASSPGTGNEKLFF.

This chain uses TRBV6-5 with TRBJ1-2, with TRBD1 identical over 8 bases. CDR3 length: 15 residues. The germline gives CDR1 MNHEY, CDR2 SVGAGI. Losses at the gene ends were 0 bases for V and 3 bases for J; bases not matched to a gene: 3. CDR3 nucleotide sequence: TGTGCCAGCAGTTACTCGGGGACAGGATACTATGGCTACACCTTC. This codes for CASSYSGTGYYGYTF.

The chain joins TRBV2 to TRBJ1-2; perhaps TRBD1 as D (6 bases). This CDR3 comprises 12 residues. V was shortened by 7 bases and J by 7 bases, with 13 bases between the two germline ends. Germline CDR1 is SNHLY and CDR2 is FYNNEI. The CDR3 loop reads CASKEQGGGYTF. CDR3 DNA sequence: TGTGCCAGCAAGGAACAGGGAGGTGGCTACACCTTC.

The genes are TRBV29-1 and TRBJ2-3; D is uncertain. The CDR3 runs 14 residues. Looked up from germline, CDR1 is SQVTM and CDR2 is ANQGSEA. V lost 7 bases and J 5 bases, leaving 19 bases between the germline ends. The CDR3 DNA reads TGCAGCGCCCAACCCGGTGAATTAGGAGATACGCAGTATTTT. Its protein product is CSAQPGELGDTQYF.

V usage is TRBV6-1 and J usage is TRBJ2-1; 9 bases align to TRBD1. Germline-derived CDR1 and CDR2 are MNHNS and SASEGT. There are 14 residues in the CDR3. Germline trimming cut 2 bases from V and 7 bases from J; bases unmatched to any gene: 3. The CDR3 sequence is CASSEPGTGNEQFF. In DNA form, the CDR3 reads TGTGCCAGCAGTGAACCAGGGACAGGGAATGAGCAGTTCTTC.

The V and J genes are TRBV7-6 and TRBJ2-1; D is perhaps TRBD1 (6 bases). CDR1 and CDR2 from the germline V gene are SGHVS and FNYEAQ. This CDR3 has 12 amino acids. The V end lost 5 bases, the J end lost 15 bases, and 17 bases lay between the germline ends. The DNA for the CDR3 is TGTGCCAGCAGCGCTGACAGGTTCTTACCGTTCTTC. It codes for CASSADRFLPFF.

This clone appeared a single time. The chain employs TRBV19 and TRBJ2-1; possible D gene TRBD1, 5 bases. The CDR3 extends over 15 amino acids. Germline CDR1 LNHDA, CDR2 SQIVND (reference sequence). V was cut by 6 bases and J by 0 bases, with 12 bases left in between. The CDR3: CASRRGWSSYNEQFF. Written as DNA, the CDR3 is TGTGCCAGTAGAAGGGGTTGGAGCTCCTACAATGAGCAGTTCTTC.

The J gene is TRBJ1-2, the V gene TRBV19; no clear D. V lost 1 base, J lost 2 bases, and 8 bases lay in between. Germline lookup yields CDR1 LNHDA and CDR2 SQIVND (reference sequence). This CDR3 spans 14 amino acids. The CDR3, as DNA: TGTGCCAGTAGTATAGGTCCCGCCAACTATGGCTACACCTTC. It codes for CASSIGPANYGYTF.

The gene calls are TRBV7-9 and TRBJ1-3; 7 positions match TRBD1. The CDR3 runs to 18 residues. Germline V gene lookup returns CDR1 SEHNR and CDR2 FQNEAQ (reference sequence). The ends lost 2 bases at V and 4 bases at J; junction bases unmatched: 14. The CDR3 region is CASSLIEGQSVLGNTIYF. In DNA form, the CDR3 reads TGTGCCAGCAGCTTAATCGAGGGACAGTCTGTATTGGGAAACACCATATATTTT.

The V and J genes are TRBV5-1 and TRBJ1-1; 8 nucleotides align to TRBD1. Germline CDR1 SGHRS, CDR2 YFSETQ. Germline trimming cut 3 bases from V and 3 bases from J; bases unmatched to any gene: 4. The CDR3 consists of 14 residues. The CDR3 nucleotides read TGCGCCAGCAGCTCAGGACAGGGATACACTGAAGCTTTCTTT. It translates to CASSSGQGYTEAFF.

This chain uses TRBV10-1 with TRBJ2-1, with 7 nucleotides matching TRBD1. The junction had 10 bases not matched to a gene; V was cut back by 8 bases and J by 9 bases. The CDR3 sequence is 13 residues long. CDR1 and CDR2 from the germline V gene are WNHNN and SYGVQD (reference sequence). CDR3 sequence: CASDRVESSEQFF. DNA for the CDR3: TGCGCCAGCGACAGGGTCGAGTCTTCTGAGCAGTTCTTC.

The CDR3 bases are TGTGCCAGCAGCTTAGATCGGGGCAGGGGGAACTATGGCTACACCTTC. Protein: CASSLDRGRGNYGYTF. This rearrangement joins TRBV11-2 to TRBJ1-2; 7 nucleotides agree with TRBD1. Trimming took 0 bases from V and 2 from J; bases not matched to a gene: 6. CDR3 length equals 16 residues. Germline CDR1 is SGHAT and CDR2 is FQNNGV. Full variable domain (outside the CDR3, taken from reference TRBV11-2 and TRBJ1-2): EAGVAQSPRYKIIEKRQSVAFWCNPISGHATLYWYQQILGQGPKLLIQFQNNGVVDDSQLPKDRFSAERLKGVDSTLKIQPAKLEDSAVYLCASSLDRGRGNYGYTFGSGTRLTVV.

V gene TRBV27 combines with J gene TRBJ2-3; TRBD2 matches 13 bases. Germline V gene sequence: CDR1 MNHEY, CDR2 SMNVEV (reference sequence). This CDR3 is 15 amino acids long. V trimming: 5 bases; J trimming: 5 bases; junction bases outside the gene matches: 4. The DNA for the CDR3 is TGTGCCAGCAGTCCCGGACTAGCGGGGGTAGATACGCAGTATTTT. This codes for CASSPGLAGVDTQYF.

In this sample, this clone turned up a few times. The chain couples TRBV29-1 to TRBJ1-2, with unresolved D. CDR1 and CDR2 (germline): SQVTM, ANQGSEA. Trimming took 4 bases from V and 6 from J, leaving 9 bases between them. CDR3 length equals 11 residues. Here the CDR3 reads CSVGGRDGYTF. CDR3 DNA: TGCAGCGTTGGGGGTCGGGATGGCTACACCTTC.

The chain combines TRBV7-3 with TRBJ2-7; weak D call: TRBD1 (6 bases). Trimming left V 5 bases short and J 2 bases short, with 22 bases between. The CDR3 consists of 17 residues. Germline V gene lookup returns CDR1 SGHTA and CDR2 FQGTGA. The CDR3 spells CASSRGTTTGLTYEQYF. The CDR3 DNA reads as TGTGCCAGCAGCAGAGGTACAACGACAGGCCTAACCTACGAGCAGTACTTC.

The chain joins TRBV7-2 to TRBJ2-7; no firm D call. The CDR3 totals 10 residues. Germline assignment: CDR1 SGHTA and CDR2 FQGNSA. Trimming stripped 2 bases from V and 7 bases from J, with 3 bases between. CDR3: CASSLREQYF. Here the CDR3 DNA reads TGTGCCAGCAGCTTACGGGAGCAGTACTTC.

The chain employs TRBV2 and TRBJ2-5; D uncertain. V was trimmed by 6 bases and J by 3 bases, leaving 8 bases between them. Germline V gene data show CDR1 as SNHLY and CDR2 as FYNNEI. The CDR3 sequence is 12 residues long. CDR3 loop: CASRRMEETQYF. As DNA, the CDR3 is TGTGCCAGCAGGCGGATGGAAGAGACCCAGTACTTC.

The rearrangement joins TRBV2 to TRBJ2-3; 7 positions match TRBD1. In germline, CDR1 is SNHLY, CDR2 FYNNEI. The CDR3 has 15 residues. The J segment lost 4 bases and the V segment lost 4 bases, leaving 8 bases of the junction unmatched. Written as DNA, the CDR3 is TGTGCCAGCAGTGGGACAGGTTGGAGCTCAGATACGCAGTATTTT. This encodes CASSGTGWSSDTQYF.

The V and J genes are TRBV9 and TRBJ2-1, with D possibly matching TRBD1 (5 bases). The germline gives CDR1 SGDLS, CDR2 YYNGEE. Trimming took off 8 bases at V and 6 bases at J, with 15 bases between the two ends. The CDR3 runs 13 residues. The CDR3 region is CASTGRLGNEQFF. CDR3 DNA sequence: TGTGCCAGTACAGGCAGGTTGGGCAATGAGCAGTTCTTC.

The CDR3 here is CSVGVALGEKLFF. The CDR3 DNA reads as TGCAGCGTTGGGGTGGCCTTAGGAGAAAAACTGTTTTTT. V is TRBV29-1 and J is TRBJ1-4; D ambiguous. This CDR3 has 13 amino acids. Germline CDR1 and CDR2: SQVTM and ANQGSEA. Trimming took 4 bases from V and 8 from J, leaving 14 bases between them.

The V call is TRBV7-9, the J call TRBJ1-3; tentatively, D is TRBD1 (6 bases). This CDR3 contains 15 residues. In germline, CDR1 is SEHNR, CDR2 FQNEAQ (reference sequence). The V and J ends lost 8 bases and 0 bases respectively, with 14 bases between them. The CDR3 is CASGWGGTSGNTIYF. The DNA of the CDR3 is TGTGCCAGCGGGTGGGGGGGCACCTCTGGAAACACCATATATTTT.

The chain carries TRBV14 and TRBJ2-2; TRBD2 aligns across 13 bases. Germline V gene lookup returns CDR1 SGHDN and CDR2 FVKESK. CDR3 length: 18 residues. V was pared by 5 bases and J by 1 base, with 7 bases of the junction left unmatched. CDR3 region: CASSYRTSGGMNTGELFF. CDR3 DNA: TGTGCCAGCAGCTACCGGACTAGCGGGGGAATGAACACCGGGGAGCTGTTTTTT. Supplemented by reference TRBV14 and TRBJ2-2, the full variable domain reads EAGVTQFPSHSVIEKGQTVTLRCDPISGHDNLYWYRRVMGKEIKFLLHFVKESKQDESGMPNNRFLAERTGGTYSTLKVQPAELEDSGVYFCASSYRTSGGMNTGELFFGEGSRLTVL.